The clone carrying this TCR beta chain was recorded a few times. Antigen unknown. This sample was taken from a study of CD8+ T cells in alopecia areata. Overall study context: The drug, oral tofacitinib, was given to treated patients at 5 to 10 mg twice daily. Study-level points and caveats: Among the 100 top clones, expanded CD8+ clones, like scalp clonality, were significantly decreased by tofacitinib. Lesional scalp displayed greater clonality than normal scalp, most notably in alopecia totalis/universalis.

Trimming removed 2 bases at V and 0 bases at J, with 8 bases between. The CDR3 is 15 amino acids. CDR1 and CDR2 (germline): SQVTM, ANQGSEA. RNA extraction was followed by reverse transcription into cDNA, which acted as the sequencing template. TCRdb's table, derived via immunoSEQ multiplex PCR, lists solely in-frame clones and lacks some. This sample has approximately 150,000 clones, with about three fifths found just once. Treatment described: oral pan-JAK inhibitor, 5-10 mg twice daily. The chain is built from TRBV29-1 and TRBJ2-6; D gene uncertain. This material consisted of CD4+ T cells sorted from blood, taken between weeks 55 and 70, from a patient treated with tofacitinib. This TCR came from a human donor with alopecia areata. The CDR3 DNA follows: TGCAGCGTTGAATTGGCTATCTCTGGGGCCAACGTCCTGACTTTC. Its translation is CSVELAISGANVLTF.